This T cell receptor beta chain was recorded in a study of beta chain features in type 1 diabetes. A remark on this clone: Its antigen is currently unknown.

The entirety of the isolated RNA underwent reverse transcription, so expressed TCRB transcripts were sequenced. Produced via immunoSEQ multiplex PCR; TCRdb's table is partial and in-frame only. The table has more than 550,000 clones, about an eighth seen once; the top ten hold just under 0.04%. CDR1 is SGHDN, CDR2 FVKESK, per germline. The trim removed 1 base at V and 2 bases at J, leaving 5 bases unmatched. The length of the CDR3 is 16 residues. Findings and caveats of the study: TCRB rearrangement may or may not be influenced by HLA type; here this remained unresolved. There was a moderate but significant shortening of TCRB CDR3s in all four CD4+ subsets of Type 1 diabetes patients. Relative to healthy donors, patients appeared to have naive, central memory and Treg TCRB repertoires that were more similar. Lower insertion and higher deletion counts appeared at VDJ junctions in type 1 diabetes patients.

The sequenced material came from naive CD4+ T cells from blood. This chain links TRBV14 with TRBJ2-1, with TRBD2 identical over 7 bases. The source of this sequence is a man aged 18 to 29 with type 1 diabetes. CDR3 in DNA: TGTGCCAGCAGCCAAGCAGGCGGGAGACCCTACAATGAGCAGTTCTTC. This codes for CASSQAGGRPYNEQFF.